The sequence of this TCR beta chain was determined in a study of CD8 T cells in Susac syndrome. Deletions cut 1 base from V and 1 base from J, with 8 bases between. The CDR3 consists of 14 residues. Per the germline V gene, CDR1 is LNHNV and CDR2 is YYDKDF (reference sequence). Random hexamers were used to reverse transcribe 0.5 to 1 ug of RNA. The immunoSEQ assay covered 54 Vbeta and 13 Jbeta segments for CDR3. From the immunoSEQ multiplex PCR reads, TCRdb called clonotypes with MiXCR, one entry per CDR3 protein. The sample shows about 200,000 distinct CDR3 sequences, 95% of them seen only once. Control patients had untreated stable or active relapsing-remitting multiple sclerosis by revised McDonald criteria. The authors negatively isolated CD8+ and CD4+ T cells and FACS-enriched TEMRA cells.

The source is a human donor with multiple sclerosis. Sequencing used CD4+ T cells from PBMCs. The J gene is TRBJ2-7, the V gene TRBV15; D remains ambiguous. In nucleotides, the CDR3 is TGTGCCACCAGCAGAGTTGACGGGTCCTACGAGCAGTACTTC. This encodes CATSRVDGSYEQYF. Complete variable domain (other parts from reference TRBV15 and TRBJ2-7): DAMVIQNPRYQVTQFGKPVTLSCSQTLNHNVMYWYQQKSSQAPKLLFHYYDKDFNNEADTPDNFQSRRPNTSFCFLDIRSPGLGDTAMYLCATSRVDGSYEQYFGPGTRLTVT.